Listed here is a single TCR beta chain. Its antigen is undetermined. Following culture for approximately ten days, CD4+ T cells were isolated. Half-medium exchanges with IL-2 medium took place on days 3 and 7. These data belong to a study of vaccination effects on CD4 cells after COVID-19. Study-level background: Peptide-pool stimulation followed by sequencing identified expanded antigen-specific CD4+ clonotypes in the ViraFEST assay. Samples were given by two convalescent patients 16 days and one week before vaccination.

CDR3 length equals 17 residues. CDR1 and CDR2 (germline): LGHNA, YSLEER. V trimming: 4 bases; J trimming: 2 bases; junction bases outside the gene matches: 10. The assay was immunoSEQ multiplex PCR, and TCRdb's table has in-frame clones only and misses some. The sample contains around 45,000 clones, approximately 80% of which appear only once. Material: CD4+ T cells from PBMCs cultured without peptide, obtained before COVID-19 vaccination. The chain uses TRBV4-3 and TRBJ2-3; 9 bases align to TRBD2. This clonotype was obtained from a human donor who had a prior SARS-CoV-2 infection. The CDR3 DNA follows: TGCGCCAGCAGCCGGGCGCGCGGGAGGGAGTTCACAGATACGCAGTATTTT. Amino acid sequence: CASSRARGREFTDTQYF.